This T cell receptor beta chain was obtained from a study of multiple sclerosis patients with progressive multifocal leukoencephalopathy. Findings of the study overall: Lower normalized Shannon entropy suggested reduced TRB diversity in most PML patients. Whether JC virus or general immunocompromise explains the findings remained unclear.

Time point given: before natalizumab initiation. T0 refers to blood drawn before natalizumab was first infused. This clone was seen a few times. Its antigen is still unknown. Spiked into each PCR were synthetic inline TR CDR3 controls of all V-J pairings. The data were produced by immunoSEQ multiplex PCR, yet TCRdb's version contains in-frame clones alone and is incomplete. The data hold approximately 27,000 clones, with 88% observed a single time. The CDR3 totals 16 residues. In germline, CDR1 is LNHDA, CDR2 SQIVND (reference sequence). The V end lost 3 bases, the J end lost 3 bases, and 17 bases lay between the germline ends.

The chain couples TRBV19 to TRBJ2-5, with D possibly TRBD1 on 5 matching bases. Input material: PBMCs. This clonotype was obtained from a human donor with multiple sclerosis. CDR3 nucleotides: TGTGCCAGTAGTATCAGGGCCCGGGCCATAGAAGAGACCCAGTACTTC. Protein sequence: CASSIRARAIEETQYF.